These 17 T cell receptor beta chains came from one sample sequenced in a study of OX40 agonist ivuxolimab in advanced cancers. This table comes from immunoSEQ multiplex PCR, and its TCRdb copy is limited to in-frame clones, with some not included. The sample holds 45,000 to 65,000 clones, more than 65% seen once. The material sequenced was CD4+ or CD8+ T cells sorted from blood, taken in a trial of the OX40 agonist ivuxolimab. These receptors were obtained from an adult with an advanced solid tumor such as melanoma, head and neck, liver or kidney cancer.

The rearrangement joins TRBV7-2 to TRBJ1-5; D not resolved. The CDR3 runs to 16 residues. Germline V gives CDR1 SGHTA, CDR2 FQGNSA. Trimming took off 1 base at V and 0 bases at J, with 10 bases between the two ends. CDR3 region: CASSLGGRNSNQPQHF. The CDR3 nucleotides read TGTGCCAGCAGCTTAGGGGGTCGGAATAGCAATCAGCCCCAGCATTTT.

J is TRBJ2-7 and V is TRBV30, with D tentatively TRBD2 (6 bases). The CDR3 is made up of 15 amino acids. The germline gives CDR1 GTSNPN, CDR2 SVGIG (reference sequence). V was trimmed by 4 bases and J by 3 bases, leaving 19 bases between them. For the CDR3, the DNA is TGTGCCTGGACCCATAGACTAGGTGTCTTCTACGAGCAGTACTTC. This codes for CAWTHRLGVFYEQYF.

This clone was detected once. V and J are TRBV6-1 and TRBJ2-5; 8 bases are shared with TRBD2. The CDR3 is 14 residues long. With 7 bases clipped from V and 3 bases from J, the junction kept 7 bases outside the gene matches. Germline V CDR1 and CDR2: MNHNS, SASEGT. CDR3 DNA sequence: TGTGCCAGCAACGGGAGGGAGTGGAAAGAGACCCAGTACTTC. Its protein is CASNGREWKETQYF.

The chain employs TRBV7-2 and TRBJ2-7; 8 bases map to TRBD1. The germline V gene encodes CDR1 SGHTA and CDR2 FQGNSA. The CDR3 consists of 15 residues. J lost 3 bases, V lost 4 bases, and 8 bases had no gene match. CDR3: CASSSRTGIGYEQYF. The CDR3 region has the DNA TGTGCCAGCAGCTCCCGGACAGGGATCGGCTACGAGCAGTACTTC.

The V gene is TRBV18, the J gene TRBJ1-1; D is unresolved. Per germline, CDR1 KGHSH and CDR2 LQKENI. V lost 2 bases and J 4 bases, leaving 11 bases between the germline ends. The CDR3 totals 14 residues. The CDR3: CASSPGSGGTEAFF. The CDR3 coding sequence is TGTGCCAGCTCACCAGGGAGCGGAGGCACTGAAGCTTTCTTT.

The chain's CDR3 is CASSPSNSYEQYF. The CDR3 DNA reads TGTGCCAGCAGTCCCTCGAACTCCTACGAGCAGTACTTC. The chain combines TRBV28 with TRBJ2-7; no definite D call. Germline CDR1 reads MDHEN; CDR2 reads SYDVKM. The germline V and J ends were trimmed by 5 bases and 0 bases, with 8 bases remaining between them. The length of the CDR3 is 13 residues.

V gene TRBV11-2 combines with J gene TRBJ1-1; the D gene is possibly TRBD1 (5 bases). The CDR3 has 16 residues. Germline V gene lookup returns CDR1 SGHAT and CDR2 FQNNGV. Trimming removed 1 base from V and 0 bases from J, with 12 bases in between. The CDR3: CASSLGAQEMNTEAFF. CDR3 nucleotide sequence: TGTGCCAGCAGCTTAGGGGCACAGGAGATGAACACTGAAGCTTTCTTT.

The CDR3 DNA follows: TGCGCCAGCAGCCAAGGAGAGGGGGCTGCTGGAAACACCATATATTTT. This gives the protein CASSQGEGAAGNTIYF. V usage is TRBV4-3 and J usage is TRBJ1-3; 7 nucleotides match TRBD1. The CDR3 covers 16 residues. Germline V gene data show CDR1 as LGHNA and CDR2 as YSLEER. V shed 1 base, J shed 2 bases, and the junction held 5 bases outside the gene matches.

The chain recombines TRBV11-2 with TRBJ2-1; D is tentatively TRBD1 or TRBD2 (5 bases each). Trimming pared 5 bases from V and 1 base from J, leaving 12 bases between. In germline, CDR1 is SGHAT, CDR2 FQNNGV. The CDR3 loop spans 15 amino acids. The CDR3 loop is CASSLGTASYNEQFF. In DNA, the CDR3 is TGTGCCAGCAGCCTCGGGACGGCGTCCTACAATGAGCAGTTCTTC.

Comments on this clone: The sample has other DNA sequences that encode this CDR3 too. This chain uses TRBV6-5 with TRBJ1-2; a weak D match, TRBD1 (5 bases). Germline loops: CDR1 MNHEY, CDR2 SVGAGI. The CDR3 has 13 amino acids. V was shortened by 2 bases and J by 1 base, with 5 bases between the two germline ends. CDR3 nucleotides: TGTGCCAGCAGTTACGGGGGTAACTATGGCTACACCTTC. This gives the protein CASSYGGNYGYTF.

The chain is built from TRBV18 and TRBJ1-2; D perhaps matches TRBD1 (6 bases). The germline gives CDR1 KGHSH, CDR2 LQKENI. The CDR3 is 16 amino acids. The V end was cut by 6 bases, the J end by 2 bases, with 19 bases between. CDR3 in DNA: TGTGCCAGCTCTCCCGGGGGGGCCGGATTAAACTATGGCTACACCTTC. It encodes CASSPGGAGLNYGYTF.

The rearrangement uses TRBV5-1 and TRBJ2-3; 14 bases align to TRBD2. Trimming cost V 2 bases and J 6 bases; bases outside gene matches: 2. Germline V CDR1 and CDR2: SGHRS, YFSETQ. The CDR3 is 15 amino acids. The DNA of the CDR3 is TGCGCCAGCAGCTTAGGACTAGCGGGAGGCGATACGCAGTATTTT. It encodes CASSLGLAGGDTQYF.

This clone appeared a few times. The J gene is TRBJ2-5, the V gene TRBV29-1; 7 nucleotides line up with TRBD1. The CDR3 has 15 residues. The germline V gene encodes CDR1 SQVTM and CDR2 ANQGSEA. Losses at the gene ends were 4 bases for V and 7 bases for J; bases not matched to a gene: 15. The CDR3 DNA reads as TGCAGCGTTGTCACAGGGGTGGGTCGGTACGGGACCCAGTACTTC. Its translation: CSVVTGVGRYGTQYF.

The rearrangement links TRBV25-1 to TRBJ2-7; weak D call: TRBD2 (5 bases). The CDR3 extends over 15 amino acids. From germline, CDR1 is MGHDK and CDR2 SYGVNS. Trimming removed 5 bases from V and 2 bases from J, with 16 bases in between. As DNA, the CDR3 is TGTGCCAGCAGTACCCCCCTAGCACCGCCCTACGAGCAGTACTTC. It encodes CASSTPLAPPYEQYF.

The chain joins TRBV6-5 to TRBJ2-2, with D maybe TRBD2 (5 bases). Germline CDR1 MNHEY, CDR2 SVGAGI. The CDR3 consists of 14 residues. With 8 bases removed from V and 4 bases from J, the gap between germline ends came to 14 bases. The CDR3 DNA is TGTGCCAGCTATGGGAGATCGGGCACCGGGGAGCTGTTTTTT. Amino acids: CASYGRSGTGELFF.

The chain combines TRBV4-1 with TRBJ2-7; D gene ambiguous. The CDR3 totals 11 residues. Germline CDR1 reads MGHRA; CDR2 reads YSYEKL. Between the trimmed V and J ends, which lost 4 bases and 3 bases, there was a span of 4 bases. The CDR3 region has the DNA TGCGCCAGCAGCCCCGGCTACGAGCAGTACTTC. This sequence encodes CASSPGYEQYF.

This clone was seen more than once but under ten times. The chain uses TRBV11-2 and TRBJ2-7, with a weak D call TRBD2 (5 bases). The V end was cut by 4 bases, the J end by 9 bases, with 13 bases between. The CDR3 spans 12 residues. Germline values: CDR1 SGHAT, CDR2 FQNNGV. This CDR3 reads CASSYQYEGQYF. CDR3 nucleotides: TGTGCCAGCAGCTACCAGTACGAGGGGCAGTACTTC.